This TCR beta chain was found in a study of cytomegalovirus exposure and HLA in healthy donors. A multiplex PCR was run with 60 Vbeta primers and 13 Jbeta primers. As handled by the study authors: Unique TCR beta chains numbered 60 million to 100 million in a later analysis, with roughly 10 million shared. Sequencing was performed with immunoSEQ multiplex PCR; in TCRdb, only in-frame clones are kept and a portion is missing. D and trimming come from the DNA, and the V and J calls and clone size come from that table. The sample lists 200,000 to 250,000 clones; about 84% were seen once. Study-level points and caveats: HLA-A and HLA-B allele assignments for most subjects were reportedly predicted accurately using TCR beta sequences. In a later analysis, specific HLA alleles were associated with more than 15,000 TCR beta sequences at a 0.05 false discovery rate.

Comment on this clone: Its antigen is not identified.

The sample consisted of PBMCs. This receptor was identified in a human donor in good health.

CDR3 sequence (DNA): TGTGCCAGTACCACAGGGGCTCGGGAGACCCAGTACTTC. Its protein product is CASTTGARETQYF. V usage is TRBV6-5 and J usage is TRBJ2-5; 7 bases are a match to TRBD1. The germline CDR1 and CDR2 sequences are MNHEY and SVGAGI. With 9 bases clipped from V and 5 bases from J, the junction kept 9 bases outside the gene matches. This CDR3 comprises 13 residues.